The next 26 T cell receptor beta chains were all read from a single sample in a study of early T cells in non-severe SARS-CoV-2 infection. TCRdb re-analysed the 5' RACE reads in MiXCR, keeping a single row per CDR3 protein. The sample shows about 98,000 distinct CDR3 sequences, less than 15% of them seen only once. The sample comprised whole blood. All receptors come from an adult who was a healthcare worker with PCR-confirmed SARS-CoV-2 infection or an uninfected control (not recorded which).

The V and J genes are TRBV30 and TRBJ1-6; 8 bases are shared with TRBD1. The V segment lost 4 bases and the J segment 11 bases; nucleotides outside the gene matches: 7. Germline V CDR1 and CDR2: GTSNPN, SVGIG (reference sequence). CDR3 length equals 13 residues. The CDR3 protein is CAWIDRGMAPLHF. CDR3 bases: TGTGCCTGGATCGACAGGGGAATGGCACCCCTCCACTTT.

The table lists this clonotype with many counts. The genes are TRBV28 and TRBJ2-1, with 8 positions matching TRBD2. The CDR3 is made up of 16 amino acids. Germline V gives CDR1 MDHEN, CDR2 SYDVKM. The V and J ends lost 4 bases and 6 bases, in that order; junction bases with no gene match: 11. CDR3 sequence (DNA): TGTGCCAGCAGTTCGAGAAGCGGGAGTTCATCCAATGAGCAGTTCTTC. This translates into CASSSRSGSSSNEQFF. Using reference TRBV28 and TRBJ2-1 for the parts outside the CDR3, the full variable domain is DVKVTQSSRYLVKRTGEKVFLECVQDMDHENMFWYRQDPGLGLRLIYFSYDVKMKEKGDIPEGYSVSREKKERFSLILESASTNQTSMYLCASSSRSGSSSNEQFFGPGTRLTVL.

The chain recombines TRBV28 with TRBJ2-3; D is possibly TRBD2 (5 bases). V lost 4 bases, J lost 4 bases, and 15 bases lay in between. CDR3 size: 15 residues. The V gene's germline CDR1 is MDHEN and CDR2 SYDVKM. As DNA, the CDR3 is TGTGCCAGCAGTTCTTATGAACGGCGGGCAGATACGCAGTATTTT. This codes for CASSSYERRADTQYF. Full variable domain (rest looked up from reference TRBV28 and TRBJ2-3): DVKVTQSSRYLVKRTGEKVFLECVQDMDHENMFWYRQDPGLGLRLIYFSYDVKMKEKGDIPEGYSVSREKKERFSLILESASTNQTSMYLCASSSYERRADTQYFGPGTRLTVL.

The J gene is TRBJ1-4, the V gene TRBV20-1; TRBD1 matches 10 bases. V gave up 6 bases and J gave up 9 bases; unmatched junction bases: 19. This CDR3 has 17 amino acids. Germline CDR1 DFQATT, CDR2 SNEGSKA (reference sequence). This chain's CDR3 is CSAGRLVGTGVYQKLFF. The CDR3, as DNA: TGCAGTGCCGGCCGGCTTGTGGGGACAGGGGTATATCAAAAACTGTTTTTT.

At least ten counts were recorded for this clonotype. The rearrangement links TRBV10-2 to TRBJ2-1; TRBD2 agrees at 8 bases. CDR3 length: 17 amino acids. The junction had 17 bases not matched to a gene; V was cut back by 8 bases and J by 5 bases. Germline V lookup: CDR1 WSHSY, CDR2 SAAADI. In DNA, the CDR3 is TGCGCCAGCCGTGGTTCACTAGCGGAGCTTCTAGACAATGAGCAGTTCTTC. Its translation is CASRGSLAELLDNEQFF.

This clonotype was seen more than once but under ten times. The chain employs TRBV9 and TRBJ2-1; D may be TRBD2 (5 bases). V was cut by 3 bases and J by 9 bases, with 19 bases left in between. The CDR3 runs 15 residues. Germline V gives CDR1 SGDLS, CDR2 YYNGEE. CDR3 DNA sequence: TGTGCCAGCAGCGGGCTAGCTCGGCTCGGAGCTGAGCAGTTCTTC. It is translated as CASSGLARLGAEQFF.

At least ten counts were recorded for this clonotype. The chain uses TRBV5-5 and TRBJ2-5, with D perhaps being TRBD1 or TRBD2 (5 bases each). Germline V gene data show CDR1 as SGHKS and CDR2 as YYEKEE (reference sequence). This CDR3 contains 14 residues. V shed 2 bases and J shed 1 base, with 9 bases lying between them. The CDR3 region has the DNA TGTGCCAGCAGCTTCTGGGGACCCCAAGAGACCCAGTACTTC. It translates to CASSFWGPQETQYF.

The J gene is TRBJ2-6, the V gene TRBV13, with 8 bases identical to TRBD2. V shed 8 bases and J 1 base; nucleotides not matched to a gene: 7. CDR1 and CDR2 (germline): PRHDT, FYEKMQ (reference sequence). This CDR3 spans 16 amino acids. Here the CDR3 DNA reads TGTGCCAGCGGGGAGCGGGAGAGATCTGGGGCCAACGTCCTGACTTTC. It encodes CASGERERSGANVLTF.

J is TRBJ2-1 and V is TRBV6-6; TRBD1 is a possible D gene (5 bases). The V and J ends lost 3 bases and 0 bases respectively, with 9 bases between them. The CDR3 extends over 15 amino acids. The germline V gene has CDR1 MNHNY and CDR2 SVGAGI (reference sequence). CDR3 in amino acids: CASSYKGDSYNEQFF. CDR3 DNA: TGTGCCAGCAGTTATAAAGGGGACTCCTACAATGAGCAGTTCTTC.

CDR3 amino acids: CASSEAGESHNEQFF. CDR3 nucleotides: TGTGCCAGCAGTGAGGCGGGAGAGTCGCACAATGAGCAGTTCTTC. The chain employs TRBV6-4 and TRBJ2-1, with 7 bases matching TRBD2. Germline lookup yields CDR1 MRHNA and CDR2 SNTAGT. With 3 bases clipped from V and 5 bases from J, the junction kept 7 bases outside the gene matches. The CDR3 spans 15 residues.

The chain recombines TRBV12-3 or TRBV12-4 with TRBJ2-3; weak D call: TRBD1 (5 bases). The V end was cut by 3 bases, the J end by 1 base, with 8 bases between. This CDR3 comprises 14 residues. The CDR3 protein is CASSFAQGTDTQYF. The CDR3 DNA follows: TGTGCCAGCAGTTTTGCACAGGGCACAGATACGCAGTATTTT.

The genes are TRBV5-1 and TRBJ2-3; 13 nucleotides match TRBD2. V dropped 0 bases and J dropped 6; count of bases not matched to a gene: 4. The CDR3 consists of 16 residues. The V gene's germline CDR1 is SGHRS and CDR2 YFSETQ. In nucleotides, the CDR3 is TGCGCCAGCAGCTTGGGCTCGACTAGCGGGAGGGATACGCAGTATTTT. Encoded protein: CASSLGSTSGRDTQYF.

The table lists this clonotype with a few counts. This chain uses TRBV28 with TRBJ2-3; 10 bases map to TRBD1. Germline V gives CDR1 MDHEN, CDR2 SYDVKM. After removal of 3 bases from V and 5 bases from J, the junction contained 8 bases not matched to a gene. CDR3 length: 16 residues. In DNA form, the CDR3 reads TGTGCCAGCAGTTTGACAGGGGGCGCTTATAGAGATACGCAGTATTTT. Amino acids: CASSLTGGAYRDTQYF.

The table lists this clonotype with a few counts. The chain couples TRBV6-9 to TRBJ2-5; 7 bases map to TRBD1. The CDR3 totals 13 residues. Germline CDR1 reads MNHGY; CDR2 reads SVAAGI. V dropped 10 bases and J dropped 4; count of bases not matched to a gene: 9. The CDR3 loop reads CATPGHRGETQYF. The CDR3 nucleotides read TGTGCCACACCGGGCCACAGGGGAGAGACCCAGTACTTC.

Only a few counts were recorded for this clonotype. The CDR3 nucleotides are TGCGCCAGCAGCTTGGCCGACGCAGTCTCAGATACGCAGTATTTT. As protein: CASSLADAVSDTQYF. The V gene is TRBV5-1, the J gene TRBJ2-3; D remains unclear. The CDR3 is 15 amino acids. Germline CDR1 is SGHRS and CDR2 is YFSETQ. V lost 0 bases to trimming and J lost 4 bases, with 12 bases between them.

This clonotype was counted at least ten times. V gene TRBV5-1 combines with J gene TRBJ2-7, with D perhaps being TRBD1 or TRBD2 (5 bases each). Trimming stripped 4 bases from V and 5 bases from J, with 13 bases between. The CDR3 is 13 residues long. Germline CDR1 SGHRS, CDR2 YFSETQ. As DNA, the CDR3 is TGCGCCAGCAGCCGGGACCAGCCAGACGAGCAGTACTTC. Translated, it gives CASSRDQPDEQYF.

The V call is TRBV29-1, the J call TRBJ1-1; the D gene is possibly TRBD1 (5 bases). Per the germline V gene, CDR1 is SQVTM and CDR2 is ANQGSEA. CDR3 length equals 11 residues. V lost 4 bases to trimming and J lost 6 bases, with 9 bases between them. The chain's CDR3 is CSVAGSSEAFF. Written as DNA, the CDR3 is TGCAGCGTTGCAGGGTCTTCTGAAGCTTTCTTT.

This clonotype was counted ten times or more. The rearrangement joins TRBV20-1 to TRBJ2-1; TRBD2 aligns across 10 bases. CDR1 DFQATT and CDR2 SNEGSKA come from the germline V gene (reference sequence). V dropped 0 bases and J dropped 9; count of bases not matched to a gene: 11. The CDR3 has 16 amino acids. This CDR3 is CSARDPSGRASTEQFF. Here the CDR3 DNA reads TGCAGTGCTAGAGATCCCAGCGGGAGGGCCTCCACTGAGCAGTTCTTC.

This chain joins TRBV4-3 and TRBJ2-3; 8 bases align to TRBD1. The CDR3 extends over 15 amino acids. V lost 1 base, J lost 5 bases, and 5 bases stayed unmatched. From germline, CDR1 is LGHNA and CDR2 YSLEER. CDR3 region: CASSQVDRALDTQYF. CDR3 DNA sequence: TGCGCCAGCAGCCAAGTGGACAGGGCCCTAGATACGCAGTATTTT.

In its sample, this clonotype was seen many times. CDR3 nucleotides: TGCAGCGTTGAAGATCCCCCCTACAATGAGCAGTTCTTC. Protein product: CSVEDPPYNEQFF. J is TRBJ2-1 and V is TRBV29-1; D is unresolved. The CDR3 runs to 13 residues. Germline CDR1 reads SQVTM; CDR2 reads ANQGSEA. With 0 bases removed from V and 2 bases from J, the gap between germline ends came to 5 bases.

The V and J genes are TRBV5-1 and TRBJ2-7; D may be TRBD1 (5 bases). The V gene's germline CDR1 is SGHRS and CDR2 YFSETQ. V gave up 1 base and J gave up 6 bases, with 17 bases separating them. This CDR3 region has 15 residues. CDR3 nucleotides: TGCGCCAGCAGCTTGATATTTGGCAGGGAAGGCGAGCAGTACTTC. It encodes CASSLIFGREGEQYF.

The chain recombines TRBV28 with TRBJ2-3; maybe TRBD1 (6 bases). V was trimmed by 3 bases and J by 2 bases, leaving 15 bases between them. The CDR3 is 16 residues long. CDR1 and CDR2 (germline): MDHEN, SYDVKM. The CDR3 region has the DNA TGTGCCAGCAGTTTTCCTCCGGACAGCCCCACAGATACGCAGTATTTT. It encodes CASSFPPDSPTDTQYF. Combining the CDR3 with reference TRBV28 and TRBJ2-3 gives the whole variable domain DVKVTQSSRYLVKRTGEKVFLECVQDMDHENMFWYRQDPGLGLRLIYFSYDVKMKEKGDIPEGYSVSREKKERFSLILESASTNQTSMYLCASSFPPDSPTDTQYFGPGTRLTVL.

The CDR3 protein is CASSLYRTNNEQFF. Written as DNA, the CDR3 is TGTGCCAGCAGCTTGTACCGTACAAACAATGAGCAGTTCTTC. V is TRBV7-2 and J is TRBJ2-1; D is ambiguous. From germline, CDR1 is SGHTA and CDR2 FQGNSA. Trimming removed 3 bases from V and 5 bases from J, with 11 bases in between. The CDR3 consists of 14 residues.

This clonotype was counted only a few times. V gene TRBV7-8 combines with J gene TRBJ2-4; the match to TRBD1 covers 7 bases. Germline assignment: CDR1 SGHVS and CDR2 FQNEAQ. This CDR3 region has 18 residues. V shed 0 bases and J 0 bases; nucleotides not matched to a gene: 8. The CDR3 here is CASSLATRQGVAKNIQYF. CDR3 DNA: TGTGCCAGCAGCTTAGCTACCCGACAGGGCGTAGCCAAAAACATTCAGTACTTC.

This clonotype was counted only a few times. This chain links TRBV29-1 with TRBJ2-3; 7 positions match TRBD2. Germline CDR1 is SQVTM and CDR2 is ANQGSEA. V was clipped by 3 bases and J by 7 bases; unmatched bases: 10. CDR3 length equals 14 residues. CDR3: CSVEGRGGSYTQYF. The CDR3 bases are TGCAGCGTTGAGGGTCGCGGCGGGAGTTATACGCAGTATTTT.

This clonotype was counted at least ten times. The chain has TRBV28 and TRBJ2-7; D is ambiguous. The CDR3 covers 11 residues. Per germline, CDR1 MDHEN and CDR2 SYDVKM. The V end lost 2 bases, the J end lost 6 bases, and 5 bases lay between the germline ends. The CDR3 reads CASSLGFEQYF. CDR3 DNA: TGTGCCAGCAGTTTAGGTTTCGAGCAGTACTTC.